The TCR beta chain under discussion was sequenced for a study of OX40 agonist ivuxolimab in advanced cancers. This clone was observed once. Trimming removed 3 bases from V and 0 bases from J, with 14 bases in between. In germline, CDR1 is KGHSH, CDR2 LQKENI. CDR3 size: 16 residues. Method: immunoSEQ multiplex PCR; TCRdb's copy keeps in-frame clones and lacks some. The data show around 150,000 clones, with roughly 91% seen just once and more than 0.9% held by the top ten. The sample was CD4+ or CD8+ T cells sorted from blood, taken in a trial of the OX40 agonist ivuxolimab. The V call is TRBV18, the J call TRBJ1-1; perhaps TRBD1 as D (5 bases). The clonotype originates from an adult with an advanced solid tumor such as melanoma, head and neck, liver or kidney cancer. DNA for the CDR3: TGTGCCAGCTCACCGAATTCCGGGACGGTGAACACTGAAGCTTTCTTT. Amino acids: CASSPNSGTVNTEAFF.